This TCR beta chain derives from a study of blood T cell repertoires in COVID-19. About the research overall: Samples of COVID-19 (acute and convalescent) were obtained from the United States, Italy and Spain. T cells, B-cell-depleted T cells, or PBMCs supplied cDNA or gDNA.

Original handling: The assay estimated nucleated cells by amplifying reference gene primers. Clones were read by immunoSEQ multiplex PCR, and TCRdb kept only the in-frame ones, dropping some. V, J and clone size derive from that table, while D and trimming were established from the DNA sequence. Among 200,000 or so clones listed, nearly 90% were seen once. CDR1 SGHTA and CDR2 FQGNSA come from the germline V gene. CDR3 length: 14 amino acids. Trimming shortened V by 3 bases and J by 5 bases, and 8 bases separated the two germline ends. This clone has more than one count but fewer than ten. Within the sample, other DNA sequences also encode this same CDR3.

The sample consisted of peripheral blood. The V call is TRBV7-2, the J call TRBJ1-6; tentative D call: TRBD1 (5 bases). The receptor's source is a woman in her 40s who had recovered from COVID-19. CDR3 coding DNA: TGTGCCAGCAGCTTTCAGGGCGATAATTCACCCCTCCACTTT. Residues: CASSFQGDNSPLHF.